The 23 T cell receptor beta chains given below trace back to one sample, sequenced in a study of T cell repertoires in cytomegalovirus infection. Antigen specificity for these receptors is unknown. TCRdb re-analysed the reads in MiXCR, keeping a single row per CDR3 protein. This table holds some 700,000 distinct CDR3 sequences, around a third found once. Specimen: cultured PBMCs, collected from culture after CMV antigen stimulation. These receptor sequences come from a human donor in good health (CMV status not recorded). Some clones in this sample may be carry-over from other donors' samples.

This clonotype was seen a handful of times. This chain uses TRBV7-9 with TRBJ2-2, with TRBD1 identical over 8 bases. V was pared by 3 bases and J by 3 bases, with 9 bases of the junction left unmatched. Germline V lookup: CDR1 SEHNR, CDR2 FQNEAQ (reference sequence). The CDR3 length is 17 residues. CDR3 bases: TGTGCCAGCAGCTTCGCTACCGGGACAGGATACACCGGGGAGCTGTTTTTT. It yields the protein CASSFATGTGYTGELFF.

This clonotype was detected many times. The J gene is TRBJ2-7, the V gene TRBV7-2; D might be TRBD2 (6 bases). Per the germline V gene, CDR1 is SGHTA and CDR2 is FQGNSA. The V gene lost 1 base and the J gene lost 6 bases, with 16 bases spanning the gap. This CDR3 is 15 amino acids long. CDR3: CASSLGVGGHREQYF. The CDR3 DNA follows: TGTGCCAGCAGCTTAGGTGTGGGGGGTCACCGCGAGCAGTACTTC.

This clonotype appeared a few times. The V gene is TRBV27, the J gene TRBJ2-7, with a tentative D call TRBD2 (6 bases). CDR1 is MNHEY, CDR2 SMNVEV, per germline (reference sequence). V lost 6 bases to trimming and J lost 2 bases, with 14 bases between them. This CDR3 has 14 residues. The CDR3 here is CASSWGEGTYEQYF. CDR3 coding DNA: TGTGCCAGCAGCTGGGGGGAAGGGACCTACGAGCAGTACTTC.

The chain employs TRBV11-2 and TRBJ2-5; TRBD2 matches 9 bases. CDR1 is SGHAT and CDR2 is FQNNGV in the germline V gene. CDR3 length equals 16 residues. The V and J ends lost 2 bases and 2 bases, in that order; junction bases with no gene match: 6. The CDR3: CASSLRGAGGQETQYF. The CDR3 nucleotides are TGTGCCAGCAGCTTAAGAGGAGCGGGGGGACAAGAGACCCAGTACTTC.

A note on this clonotype: A clone one base away is much larger, so this may be a read error. The chain joins TRBV7-8 to TRBJ1-1, with 7 bases identical to TRBD1. Germline loops: CDR1 SGHVS, CDR2 FQNEAQ. The CDR3 sequence is 13 residues long. The CDR3 is CASSQQGFTETFF. In DNA form, the CDR3 reads TGTGCCAGCAGCCAACAGGGGTTCACTGAAACTTTCTTT. Drawing the rest from reference TRBV7-8 and TRBJ1-1, the complete variable domain is GAGVSQSPRYKVAKRGQDVALRCDPISGHVSLFWYQQALGQGPEFLTYFQNEAQLDKSGLPSDRFFAERPEGSVSTLKIQRTQQEDSAVYLCASSQQGFTETFFGQGTRLTVV.

This clonotype was seen a few times. The V gene is TRBV11-2, the J gene TRBJ2-5; 11 bases are shared with TRBD2. After removal of 5 bases from V and 5 bases from J, the junction contained 7 bases not matched to a gene. There are 15 residues in the CDR3. The germline V gene encodes CDR1 SGHAT and CDR2 FQNNGV. CDR3 nucleotide sequence: TGTGCCAGCAGCACTAGCGGGAGTTACTGGGAGACCCAGTACTTC. Encoded protein: CASSTSGSYWETQYF.

This clonotype showed up many times. This chain uses TRBV7-2 with TRBJ2-1; TRBD2 matches 7 bases. J was trimmed by 3 bases and V by 4 bases; bases with no gene match: 6. Germline V CDR1 and CDR2: SGHTA, FQGNSA. This CDR3 comprises 15 residues. CDR3 sequence reads: CASSSEGLRYNEQFF. Here the CDR3 DNA reads TGTGCCAGCAGCTCAGAGGGACTACGCTACAATGAGCAGTTCTTC.

This rearrangement joins TRBV6-2 or TRBV6-3 to TRBJ2-1; D remains unclear. The CDR3 spans 13 residues. Deletions cut 2 bases from V and 7 bases from J, with 9 bases between. The germline CDR1 and CDR2 sequences are MNHEY and SVGEGT. CDR3 protein: CASSYVLGNEQFF. The DNA for the CDR3 is TGTGCCAGCAGTTACGTTTTGGGAAATGAGCAGTTCTTC.

This clonotype showed up just a few times. The genes are TRBV27 and TRBJ2-7; a weak D match, TRBD1 (6 bases). Germline V CDR1 and CDR2: MNHEY, SMNVEV (reference sequence). The ends were cut back, 2 bases at V and 2 bases at J, with 10 bases in the middle. CDR3 length equals 14 residues. CDR3 nucleotides: TGTGCCAGCAGTTTAACCACAGGGACCTACGAGCAGTACTTC. Amino acid sequence: CASSLTTGTYEQYF.

The CDR3 region is CASSSAGALSGANVLTF. CDR3 sequence (DNA): TGCGCCAGCAGCTCGGCCGGGGCTCTCTCTGGGGCCAACGTCCTGACTTTC. The V and J genes are TRBV5-1 and TRBJ2-6; TRBD1 or TRBD2 may be the D gene (5 bases each). V dropped 3 bases and J dropped 0 bases, with 13 bases sitting between them. The CDR3 extends over 17 amino acids. Germline V gene data show CDR1 as SGHRS and CDR2 as YFSETQ.

The V gene is TRBV5-1, the J gene TRBJ2-5; D may be TRBD1 (5 bases). The CDR3 runs 14 residues. Germline V gene sequence: CDR1 SGHRS, CDR2 YFSETQ. Trimming left V 1 base short and J 1 base short, with 8 bases between. CDR3 region: CASSLFTGQETQYF. In DNA form, the CDR3 reads TGCGCCAGCAGCTTGTTTACAGGCCAAGAGACCCAGTACTTC.

The genes are TRBV2 and TRBJ2-7; 7 bases are shared with TRBD1. Germline loops: CDR1 SNHLY, CDR2 FYNNEI. The CDR3 runs to 16 residues. Trimming took 7 bases from V and 2 from J; bases not matched to a gene: 14. As DNA, the CDR3 is TGTGCCAGCAATGGGGACCGCGACAGGGTAACCTACGAGCAGTACTTC. This translates into CASNGDRDRVTYEQYF.

The rearrangement joins TRBV29-1 to TRBJ2-3; no reliable D call. The CDR3 is made up of 13 amino acids. V was shortened by 7 bases and J by 6 bases, with 17 bases between the two germline ends. Germline V gives CDR1 SQVTM, CDR2 ANQGSEA. The CDR3 region is CSAEASGRDTQYF. In DNA form, the CDR3 reads TGCAGCGCCGAGGCCAGTGGAAGGGATACGCAGTATTTT.

The table lists this clonotype with many counts. This chain connects TRBV7-2 to TRBJ1-3; D is uncertain. Per germline, CDR1 SGHTA and CDR2 FQGNSA. V lost 5 bases to trimming and J lost 4 bases, with 9 bases between them. The CDR3 sequence is 13 residues long. CDR3 protein: CASSTERGNTIYF. The CDR3 bases are TGTGCCAGCAGCACGGAGCGGGGAAACACCATATATTTT.

In its sample, this clonotype was seen a few times. The chain is built from TRBV18 and TRBJ2-1, with 7 bases lining up with TRBD2. V gave up 4 bases and J gave up 1 base; unmatched junction bases: 4. The V gene's germline CDR1 is KGHSH and CDR2 LQKENI. The CDR3 is 15 residues long. The CDR3: CASSRLGGSYNEQFF. DNA for the CDR3: TGTGCCAGCTCACGACTGGGGGGGTCCTACAATGAGCAGTTCTTC.

The chain is built from TRBV20-1 and TRBJ2-6; D is possibly TRBD2 (5 bases). This CDR3 has 17 residues. The V end lost 5 bases, the J end lost 0 bases, and 17 bases lay between the germline ends. The germline V gene encodes CDR1 DFQATT and CDR2 SNEGSKA (reference sequence). The CDR3 region is CSAVGSDISSGANVLTF. The CDR3 nucleotides are TGCAGTGCTGTGGGGAGCGACATTTCCTCTGGGGCCAACGTCCTGACTTTC.

V gene TRBV29-1 combines with J gene TRBJ2-1, with D maybe TRBD2 (5 bases). The CDR3 has 14 residues. The germline gives CDR1 SQVTM, CDR2 ANQGSEA. The germline V and J ends were trimmed by 6 bases and 5 bases, with 17 bases remaining between them. CDR3 DNA sequence: TGCAGCGTGGCCCTACGACTAACTGACAATGAGCAGTTCTTC. This encodes CSVALRLTDNEQFF.

There are a few counts of this clonotype. The chain couples TRBV7-6 to TRBJ1-5; D not certain. This CDR3 is built from 13 residues. Trimming stripped 5 bases from V and 5 bases from J, with 10 bases between. The germline CDR1 and CDR2 sequences are SGHVS and FNYEAQ. In DNA, the CDR3 is TGTGCCAGCAGCCCGCGGACTGATCAGCCCCAGCATTTT. Translated, it gives CASSPRTDQPQHF.

This chain connects TRBV10-3 to TRBJ2-1; TRBD1 might be the D (6 bases). Per germline, CDR1 ENHRY and CDR2 SYGVKD. CDR3 length equals 16 residues. The ends were cut back, 4 bases at V and 3 bases at J, with 16 bases in the middle. The CDR3 loop reads CAISATGHRDYNEQFF. The DNA for the CDR3 is TGTGCCATCAGTGCTACCGGCCACAGGGACTACAATGAGCAGTTCTTC.

This rearrangement joins TRBV27 to TRBJ2-5; D unclear. CDR1 is MNHEY and CDR2 is SMNVEV in the germline V gene (reference sequence). This CDR3 contains 13 residues. Trimming took 0 bases from V and 5 from J, leaving 7 bases between them. CDR3 sequence reads: CASSLSPWETQYF. The CDR3 coding sequence is TGTGCCAGCAGTTTATCCCCCTGGGAGACCCAGTACTTC.

In its sample, this clonotype was seen a few times. V usage is TRBV28 and J usage is TRBJ2-7; D is unresolved. V was trimmed by 8 bases and J by 7 bases, leaving 27 bases between them. Germline assignment: CDR1 MDHEN and CDR2 SYDVKM. This CDR3 contains 16 residues. The CDR3 DNA is TGTGCCAGCCAACGTACCTTTTTGAGAAGAAGGGAAGAGCAGTACTTC. Protein product: CASQRTFLRRREEQYF. Full variable domain (remainder filled in from reference TRBV28 and TRBJ2-7): DVKVTQSSRYLVKRTGEKVFLECVQDMDHENMFWYRQDPGLGLRLIYFSYDVKMKEKGDIPEGYSVSREKKERFSLILESASTNQTSMYLCASQRTFLRRREEQYFGPGTRLTVT.

In its sample, this clonotype was seen a few times. This chain links TRBV19 with TRBJ1-5; D ambiguous. Trimming took 4 bases from V and 4 from J, leaving 14 bases between them. Per the germline V gene, CDR1 is LNHDA and CDR2 is SQIVND (reference sequence). This CDR3 is built from 15 residues. CDR3 DNA: TGTGCCAGTAGTAAACAGCCATGGTCGAATCAGCCCCAGCATTTT. Residues: CASSKQPWSNQPQHF.

The V call is TRBV6-6, the J call TRBJ1-3; tentative D call: TRBD1 (6 bases). The CDR3 covers 18 residues. Germline loops: CDR1 MNHNY, CDR2 SVGAGI (reference sequence). Trimming removed 5 bases at V and 3 bases at J, with 23 bases between. The CDR3 loop reads CASSHYAGQRRGGNTIYF. The CDR3 region has the DNA TGTGCCAGCAGTCACTACGCAGGACAGAGAAGGGGTGGAAACACCATATATTTT.